This passage covers 27 T cell receptor beta chains from one sample sequenced in a study of cytomegalovirus exposure and HLA in healthy donors. Amplification used 60 Vbeta primers and 13 Jbeta primers. Method: immunoSEQ multiplex PCR; TCRdb's copy keeps in-frame clones and lacks some. Of approximately 110,000 clones in the sample, roughly 69% were seen once. The sequencing sample was made of PBMCs. The receptors come from a woman in her thirties or forties in good health and CMV-seropositive.

This clone was recorded once. The chain has TRBV9 and TRBJ2-1; TRBD2 matches 9 bases. The V gene end was trimmed by 4 bases and the J gene end by 8 bases; junction bases not matched to a gene: 4. Germline loops: CDR1 SGDLS, CDR2 YYNGEE. This CDR3 region has 13 residues. DNA of the CDR3: TGTGCCAGCAGCACCTGGACTAGCGATGAGCAGTTCTTC. Translating it yields CASSTWTSDEQFF. The variable domain in full, with the rest retrieved from reference TRBV9 and TRBJ2-1, is DSGVTQTPKHLITATGQRVTLRCSPRSGDLSVYWYQQSLDQGLQFLIQYYNGEERAKGNILERFSAQQFPDLHSELNLSSLELGDSALYFCASSTWTSDEQFFGPGTRLTVL.

The CDR3 protein is CSVDVRVGQDTQYF. The CDR3 DNA reads TGCAGCGTTGACGTCAGGGTGGGGCAGGATACGCAGTATTTT. This sequence joins TRBV29-1 and TRBJ2-3; tentative D call: TRBD1 (5 bases). Trimming removed 3 bases from V and 6 bases from J, with 16 bases in between. The CDR3 runs 14 residues. Germline lookup yields CDR1 SQVTM and CDR2 ANQGSEA.

V gene TRBV6-5 combines with J gene TRBJ2-7; TRBD2 aligns across 8 bases. Trimming removed 5 bases from V and 3 bases from J; junction bases left unmatched: 9. The germline CDR1 and CDR2 sequences are MNHEY and SVGAGI. CDR3 length equals 15 residues. The CDR3 region is CASSPGRGDDYEQYF. The CDR3 coding sequence is TGTGCCAGCAGTCCGGGGCGGGGGGACGACTACGAGCAGTACTTC.

The chain joins TRBV27 to TRBJ1-1, with D perhaps TRBD1 (6 bases). CDR1 and CDR2 (germline): MNHEY, SMNVEV (reference sequence). CDR3 size: 14 residues. V was shortened by 3 bases and J by 4 bases, with 12 bases between the two germline ends. The CDR3 sequence: CASSFRGIVTEAFF. The CDR3 DNA reads TGTGCCAGCAGTTTCAGGGGCATTGTCACTGAAGCTTTCTTT.

The chain recombines TRBV29-1 with TRBJ2-3, with 7 bases that match TRBD2. Germline V gene sequence: CDR1 SQVTM, CDR2 ANQGSEA. Unmatched junction bases numbered 8, after V lost 3 bases and J lost 2 bases. The CDR3 has 15 amino acids. Written as DNA, the CDR3 is TGCAGCGTTGAGATTTCGGGGGGTCTCACAGATACGCAGTATTTT. This translates into CSVEISGGLTDTQYF.

J is TRBJ1-4 and V is TRBV9, with D uncertain. The CDR3 runs to 14 residues. Trimming took 7 bases from V and 4 from J, leaving 14 bases between them. Germline loops: CDR1 SGDLS, CDR2 YYNGEE. Here the CDR3 reads CASAGDLLNEKLFF. The CDR3, as DNA: TGTGCCAGCGCGGGAGACCTCCTTAATGAAAAACTGTTTTTT.

The chain is built from TRBV28 and TRBJ1-1, with 7 bases matching TRBD1. The CDR3 covers 15 residues. The germline gives CDR1 MDHEN, CDR2 SYDVKM. V was pared by 5 bases and J by 6 bases, with 12 bases of the junction left unmatched. CDR3 in amino acids: CASSPADRASAEAFF. In nucleotides, the CDR3 is TGTGCCAGCAGTCCAGCTGACAGGGCCAGTGCTGAAGCTTTCTTT. Based on the CDR3 plus reference TRBV28 and TRBJ1-1, the full variable domain is DVKVTQSSRYLVKRTGEKVFLECVQDMDHENMFWYRQDPGLGLRLIYFSYDVKMKEKGDIPEGYSVSREKKERFSLILESASTNQTSMYLCASSPADRASAEAFFGQGTRLTVV.

This chain uses TRBV7-2 with TRBJ1-4; no clear D. Between the trimmed V and J ends, which lost 1 base and 4 bases, there was a span of 16 bases. Germline V gene lookup returns CDR1 SGHTA and CDR2 FQGNSA. The CDR3 extends over 17 amino acids. CDR3 nucleotide sequence: TGTGCCAGCAGCTTAGTAGCGGCAGGCAGTTATAATGAAAAACTGTTTTTT. It translates to CASSLVAAGSYNEKLFF.

This chain links TRBV9 with TRBJ1-2; D may be TRBD1 (5 bases). This CDR3 has 13 residues. V was shortened by 4 bases and J by 10 bases, with 17 bases between the two germline ends. Germline CDR1 SGDLS, CDR2 YYNGEE. CDR3 amino acids: CASSPSRAWDYTF. In nucleotides, the CDR3 is TGTGCCAGCAGCCCGAGCAGGGCTTGGGACTACACCTTC. Supplemented by reference TRBV9 and TRBJ1-2, the full variable domain reads DSGVTQTPKHLITATGQRVTLRCSPRSGDLSVYWYQQSLDQGLQFLIQYYNGEERAKGNILERFSAQQFPDLHSELNLSSLELGDSALYFCASSPSRAWDYTFGSGTRLTVV.

The V and J genes are TRBV7-2 and TRBJ1-1, with D maybe TRBD1 (5 bases). The germline V and J ends were trimmed by 1 base and 3 bases, with 12 bases remaining between them. CDR1 is SGHTA, CDR2 FQGNSA, per germline. The CDR3 is made up of 15 amino acids. In DNA, the CDR3 is TGTGCCAGCAGCTTAGTACGGGGGGGATACACTGAAGCTTTCTTT. It is translated as CASSLVRGGYTEAFF.

The chain couples TRBV9 to TRBJ1-1; 9 bases map to TRBD1. The germline CDR1 and CDR2 sequences are SGDLS and YYNGEE. The CDR3 extends over 13 amino acids. The V segment lost 4 bases and the J segment 7 bases; nucleotides outside the gene matches: 5. CDR3: CASSQGQGIEAFF. For the CDR3, the DNA is TGTGCCAGCAGCCAGGGACAGGGAATTGAAGCTTTCTTT.

This chain joins TRBV9 and TRBJ2-1; D gene ambiguous. The germline V gene has CDR1 SGDLS and CDR2 YYNGEE. The CDR3 spans 15 residues. The V end was cut by 1 base, the J end by 1 base, with 9 bases between. In DNA, the CDR3 is TGTGCCAGCAGCGTACGAGGTCTGTCCTACAATGAGCAGTTCTTC. Residues: CASSVRGLSYNEQFF. Together with reference TRBV9 and TRBJ2-1, the CDR3 gives the full variable domain: DSGVTQTPKHLITATGQRVTLRCSPRSGDLSVYWYQQSLDQGLQFLIQYYNGEERAKGNILERFSAQQFPDLHSELNLSSLELGDSALYFCASSVRGLSYNEQFFGPGTRLTVL.

The chain combines TRBV4-2 with TRBJ1-2; D unresolved. Looked up from germline, CDR1 is LGHNA and CDR2 is YNFKEQ. Trimming left V 4 bases short and J 0 bases short, with 21 bases between. This CDR3 is built from 18 residues. As DNA, the CDR3 is TGTGCCAGCAGCCTCAGTCGTACAGCTACTCAGTCTAACTATGGCTACACCTTC. It is translated as CASSLSRTATQSNYGYTF.

This chain joins TRBV10-3 and TRBJ1-2, with TRBD1 as a possible D gene (6 bases). Trimming left V 0 bases short and J 4 bases short, with 9 bases between. CDR3 length: 14 amino acids. The V gene's germline CDR1 is ENHRY and CDR2 SYGVKD. The DNA for the CDR3 is TGTGCCATCAGTGAGTCGGTAGGGGGCTATGGCTACACCTTC. Amino acids: CAISESVGGYGYTF.

This clone has a handful of counts. This chain connects TRBV2 to TRBJ2-3, with 9 positions matching TRBD1. V dropped 7 bases and J dropped 2; count of bases not matched to a gene: 4. The CDR3 contains 14 residues. The V gene's germline CDR1 is SNHLY and CDR2 FYNNEI. CDR3 DNA sequence: TGTGCCAGCAACCGGGACAGGGTCACAGATACGCAGTATTTT. Amino acids: CASNRDRVTDTQYF.

The CDR3 region is CASSWRGEETQYF. DNA for the CDR3: TGTGCCAGCAGCTGGCGGGGCGAAGAGACCCAGTACTTC. The rearrangement links TRBV5-4 to TRBJ2-5; possible D gene TRBD2, 6 bases. The CDR3 runs 13 residues. From germline, CDR1 is SGHNT and CDR2 YYREEE (reference sequence). Trimming shortened V by 3 bases and J by 3 bases, and 9 bases separated the two germline ends.

V is TRBV7-8 and J is TRBJ2-1; D might be TRBD1 (6 bases). Per germline, CDR1 SGHVS and CDR2 FQNEAQ. CDR3 length equals 15 residues. V was pared by 5 bases and J by 0 bases, with 11 bases between. The CDR3: CASSKRGGSYNEQFF. CDR3 bases: TGTGCCAGCAGCAAACGAGGGGGCTCCTACAATGAGCAGTTCTTC.

To note about this clone: Other DNA sequences within the sample encode an identical CDR3. The V and J genes are TRBV7-9 and TRBJ1-1; D is perhaps TRBD1 (6 bases). The germline V gene has CDR1 SEHNR and CDR2 FQNEAQ (reference sequence). Between the trimmed V and J ends, which lost 5 bases and 0 bases, there was a span of 10 bases. The CDR3 loop spans 14 amino acids. The CDR3 is CASSPQGMNTEAFF. In DNA, the CDR3 is TGTGCCAGCAGCCCTCAGGGGATGAACACTGAAGCTTTCTTT. Variable domain in full (rest from reference TRBV7-9 and TRBJ1-1): DTGVSQNPRHKITKRGQNVTFRCDPISEHNRLYWYRQTLGQGPEFLTYFQNEAQLEKSRLLSDRFSAERPKGSFSTLEIQRTEQGDSAMYLCASSPQGMNTEAFFGQGTRLTVV.

The V and J genes are TRBV6-5 and TRBJ2-3; 11 bases match TRBD2. This CDR3 has 16 amino acids. Losses at the gene ends were 4 bases for V and 1 base for J; bases not matched to a gene: 4. The germline CDR1 and CDR2 sequences are MNHEY and SVGAGI. The chain's CDR3 is CASSFSGGARTDTQYF. The CDR3 DNA sequence: TGTGCCAGCAGTTTTAGCGGGGGGGCTCGCACAGATACGCAGTATTTT.

The chain recombines TRBV11-3 with TRBJ2-1, with TRBD1 matching 8 bases. The germline V gene has CDR1 SGHNT and CDR2 YENEEA. This CDR3 is 14 amino acids long. V lost 5 bases and J lost 6; bases outside the gene matches: 6. DNA of the CDR3: TGTGCCAGCAGCCCCGGACAGGGTACCAATGAGCAGTTCTTC. It codes for CASSPGQGTNEQFF.

V gene TRBV7-9 combines with J gene TRBJ1-1; D gene ambiguous. Germline CDR1 and CDR2: SEHNR and FQNEAQ (reference sequence). V lost 3 bases and J 0 bases, leaving 8 bases between the germline ends. This CDR3 region has 14 residues. DNA of the CDR3: TGTGCCAGCAGCTTCCTCGGGGTGAACACTGAAGCTTTCTTT. Translation gives CASSFLGVNTEAFF.

V usage is TRBV7-2 and J usage is TRBJ1-5; 7 bases agree with TRBD1. V was clipped by 3 bases and J by 5 bases; unmatched bases: 4. The CDR3 has 14 residues. The V gene's germline CDR1 is SGHTA and CDR2 FQGNSA. The CDR3 region is CASSFDRVDQPQHF. CDR3 DNA sequence: TGTGCCAGCAGCTTTGACAGGGTTGATCAGCCCCAGCATTTT.

The gene calls are TRBV7-9 and TRBJ1-1; D possibly corresponds to TRBD1 (5 bases). The CDR3 is made up of 14 amino acids. The germline V gene has CDR1 SEHNR and CDR2 FQNEAQ (reference sequence). With 4 bases removed from V and 4 bases from J, the gap between germline ends came to 13 bases. Here the CDR3 DNA reads TGTGCCAGCAGCTCTACATCCGACAGCACTGAAGCTTTCTTT. Its translation is CASSSTSDSTEAFF.

The V and J genes are TRBV6-1 and TRBJ2-3; D is perhaps TRBD1 (6 bases). CDR1 and CDR2 (germline): MNHNS, SASEGT. The V end was cut by 3 bases, the J end by 0 bases, with 10 bases between. The CDR3 runs to 15 residues. The CDR3 region has the DNA TGTGCCAGCAGTGACAAGGGGGTAAGCACAGATACGCAGTATTTT. This gives the protein CASSDKGVSTDTQYF.

V gene TRBV7-2 combines with J gene TRBJ2-1, with TRBD2 matching over 8 bases. The CDR3 sequence is 16 residues long. The ends lost 3 bases at V and 0 bases at J; junction bases unmatched: 4. CDR1 SGHTA and CDR2 FQGNSA come from the germline V gene. The CDR3 DNA reads TGTGCCAGCAGCTTTAGCGGGGCCAGCTCCTACAATGAGCAGTTCTTC. It specifies CASSFSGASSYNEQFF.

This clone was found once. This rearrangement joins TRBV11-2 to TRBJ2-1, with D maybe TRBD2 (5 bases). The ends were cut back, 1 base at V and 8 bases at J, with 12 bases in the middle. CDR1 and CDR2 from the germline V gene are SGHAT and FQNNGV. There are 14 residues in the CDR3. This CDR3 reads CASSLGGQTHEQFF. CDR3 in DNA: TGTGCCAGCAGCTTAGGAGGGCAAACCCATGAGCAGTTCTTC.

This rearrangement joins TRBV5-1 to TRBJ2-5; 9 bases are shared with TRBD2. V shed 1 base and J 6 bases; nucleotides not matched to a gene: 19. This CDR3 comprises 19 residues. Per the germline V gene, CDR1 is SGHRS and CDR2 is YFSETQ. The CDR3 loop is CASSLSGGWASGVTQTQYF. In DNA form, the CDR3 reads TGCGCCAGCAGCTTGTCTGGGGGATGGGCTAGCGGGGTTACACAGACCCAGTACTTC.